This passage covers 14 T cell receptor beta chains from one sample sequenced in a study of T cells in Graves' hyperthyroidism and ophthalmopathy. Researchers amplified the TCR beta CDR3 regions from RNA transcripts. First-round RT-PCR of the TCR CDR3 relied on the HTBI primer set. A single record per CDR3 protein comes from TCRdb applying MiXCR to the multiplex PCR reads. The table records 600,000 to 650,000 distinct CDR3 sequences, roughly 17% of them present only once. The sequenced sample was blood. These receptors were obtained from a woman in her thirties with Graves' hyperthyroidism.

This rearrangement joins TRBV19 to TRBJ1-5, with unresolved D. Germline values: CDR1 LNHDA, CDR2 SQIVND (reference sequence). This CDR3 is built from 15 residues. Trimming took off 3 bases at V and 9 bases at J, with 18 bases between the two ends. The CDR3 DNA reads as TGTGCCAGTAGTATCGGATCGGGCCTATACGGGCCCCAGCATTTT. Its translation: CASSIGSGLYGPQHF.

Many counts were recorded for this clonotype. V usage is TRBV7-8 and J usage is TRBJ2-5; perhaps TRBD2 as D (5 bases). V lost 2 bases and J lost 5, with 15 bases in between. The CDR3 is 15 residues long. Germline V gives CDR1 SGHVS, CDR2 FQNEAQ. CDR3 protein: CASSLRYGKSETQYF. In nucleotides, the CDR3 is TGTGCCAGCAGCTTACGATACGGGAAGTCGGAGACCCAGTACTTC. Full variable domain (outside the CDR3, taken from reference TRBV7-8 and TRBJ2-5): GAGVSQSPRYKVAKRGQDVALRCDPISGHVSLFWYQQALGQGPEFLTYFQNEAQLDKSGLPSDRFFAERPEGSVSTLKIQRTQQEDSAVYLCASSLRYGKSETQYFGPGTRLLVL.

The CDR3 sequence is CASSDTGSSWERYTGELFF. CDR3 DNA: TGTGCCAGCAGTGATACGGGGAGTAGCTGGGAGAGATACACCGGGGAGCTGTTTTTT. This chain uses TRBV2 with TRBJ2-2; the D gene is possibly TRBD2 (5 bases). Germline CDR1 SNHLY, CDR2 FYNNEI. V was trimmed by 3 bases and J by 3 bases, leaving 23 bases between them. This CDR3 spans 19 amino acids.

There are many counts of this clonotype. The CDR3 DNA sequence: TGTGCCAGCAGTTTGTCTGGGACAGGTACTTCCTACGAGCAGTACTTC. Amino acid sequence: CASSLSGTGTSYEQYF. The gene calls are TRBV12-3 or TRBV12-4 and TRBJ2-7; 8 nucleotides line up with TRBD1. V lost 3 bases and J lost 1; bases outside the gene matches: 8. This CDR3 comprises 16 residues.

There are many counts of this clonotype. The gene calls are TRBV28 and TRBJ1-2, with 9 bases that match TRBD1. With 3 bases clipped from V and 5 bases from J, the junction kept 7 bases outside the gene matches. From germline, CDR1 is MDHEN and CDR2 SYDVKM. The CDR3 runs to 15 residues. This chain's CDR3 is CASSFTNRGLYGYTF. CDR3 DNA sequence: TGTGCCAGCAGTTTTACAAACAGGGGGCTATATGGCTACACCTTC.

The DNA for the CDR3 is TGCAGTGCACCGGACAGGGGTCGCCCTGAAGCTTTCTTT. Its translation is CSAPDRGRPEAFF. This chain connects TRBV20-1 to TRBJ1-1, with 9 bases fitting TRBD1. In germline, CDR1 is DFQATT, CDR2 SNEGSKA (reference sequence). Trimming cost V 6 bases and J 6 bases; bases outside gene matches: 8. The CDR3 extends over 13 amino acids.

This clonotype was detected many times. This chain links TRBV6-5 with TRBJ2-7; TRBD1 might be the D (6 bases). The CDR3 has 12 amino acids. Between the trimmed V and J ends, which lost 0 bases and 6 bases, there was a span of 6 bases. Germline lookup yields CDR1 MNHEY and CDR2 SVGAGI. The CDR3 reads CASSYSDSEQYF. The CDR3 DNA reads TGTGCCAGCAGTTACTCGGACAGCGAGCAGTACTTC.

This chain connects TRBV28 to TRBJ2-4; 9 bases align to TRBD1. V lost 2 bases and J lost 9; bases outside the gene matches: 11. The CDR3 has 16 residues. Per germline, CDR1 MDHEN and CDR2 SYDVKM. This CDR3 reads CASSLPPGQGRVIQYF. CDR3 in DNA: TGTGCCAGCAGTTTACCCCCGGGACAGGGCCGAGTCATTCAGTACTTC.

Ten or more counts support this clonotype. The genes are TRBV7-2 and TRBJ2-1; 7 bases align to TRBD2. CDR1 is SGHTA and CDR2 is FQGNSA in the germline V gene. V lost 0 bases and J lost 4; bases outside the gene matches: 3. There are 15 residues in the CDR3. The DNA of the CDR3 is TGTGCCAGCAGCTTAGCGGGACTATCATACAATGAGCAGTTCTTC. Translation gives CASSLAGLSYNEQFF.

This clonotype has at least ten counts. The V gene is TRBV11-2, the J gene TRBJ2-5, with 7 bases matching TRBD1. Per germline, CDR1 SGHAT and CDR2 FQNNGV. V gave up 2 bases and J gave up 5 bases; unmatched junction bases: 5. The CDR3 runs to 14 residues. CDR3 DNA: TGTGCCAGCAGCTTAACTACAGGGGCGGAGACCCAGTACTTC. Protein sequence: CASSLTTGAETQYF.

On this clonotype: This may stem from a read error, because a much larger clone lies one nucleotide away. The CDR3 spells CTSSPDRNEKLFF. In DNA, the CDR3 is TGTACCAGCTCACCAGACAGAAATGAAAAACTGTTTTTT. This chain connects TRBV18 to TRBJ1-4, with D maybe TRBD1 (5 bases). This CDR3 has 13 residues. Germline CDR1 KGHSH, CDR2 LQKENI.

V and J are TRBV27 and TRBJ2-2; D not certain. This CDR3 has 13 amino acids. Looked up from germline, CDR1 is MNHEY and CDR2 is SMNVEV (reference sequence). V gave up 7 bases and J gave up 0 bases, with 6 bases separating them. The chain's CDR3 is CASTLTNTGELFF. CDR3 DNA sequence: TGTGCCAGCACCCTTACGAACACCGGGGAGCTGTTTTTT.

The V call is TRBV15, the J call TRBJ1-1; no clear D. Per germline, CDR1 LNHNV and CDR2 YYDKDF (reference sequence). V was trimmed by 0 bases and J by 11 bases, leaving 10 bases between them. CDR3 length: 12 amino acids. The CDR3 DNA follows: TGTGCCACCAGCAGAGATAGAGGGTTTGCTTTCTTT. It is translated as CATSRDRGFAFF.

This clonotype has just a few counts. The J gene is TRBJ2-2, the V gene TRBV6-5, with no clear D. Germline-derived CDR1 and CDR2 are MNHEY and SVGAGI. V lost 8 bases, J lost 7 bases, and 11 bases lay in between. The length of the CDR3 is 12 residues. In DNA, the CDR3 is TGTGCCAGCGGTCCCGACCACGGGGAGCTGTTTTTT. Its translation: CASGPDHGELFF.